This T cell receptor beta chain was retrieved from a study of blood T cell repertoires in COVID-19. The germline V gene encodes CDR1 MNHEY and CDR2 SMNVEV (reference sequence). The CDR3 consists of 15 residues. V lost 2 bases and J lost 0, with 9 bases in between. The data were produced by immunoSEQ multiplex PCR, yet TCRdb's version contains in-frame clones alone and is incomplete. This table holds tens of thousands of clones, around 77% found once. The TCR sequence derives from a woman in her seventies with COVID-19, enrolled during active disease. Sequences were obtained from peripheral blood. The V call is TRBV27, the J call TRBJ2-3, with no clear D. CDR3 in amino acids: CASSLDGSSTDTQYF. DNA of the CDR3: TGTGCCAGCAGTTTAGACGGGTCTAGCACAGATACGCAGTATTTT.